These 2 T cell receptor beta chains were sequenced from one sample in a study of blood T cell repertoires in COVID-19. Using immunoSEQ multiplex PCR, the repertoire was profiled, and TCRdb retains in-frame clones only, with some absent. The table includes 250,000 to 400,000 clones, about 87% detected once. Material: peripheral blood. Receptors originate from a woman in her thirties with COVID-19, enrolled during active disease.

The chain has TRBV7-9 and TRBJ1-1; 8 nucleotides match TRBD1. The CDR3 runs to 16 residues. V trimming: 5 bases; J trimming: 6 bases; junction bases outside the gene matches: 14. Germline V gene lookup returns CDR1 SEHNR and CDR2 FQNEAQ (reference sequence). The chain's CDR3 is CASSGSGQAGGPEAFF. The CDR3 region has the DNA TGTGCCAGCAGCGGTTCGGGACAGGCAGGCGGGCCTGAAGCTTTCTTT.

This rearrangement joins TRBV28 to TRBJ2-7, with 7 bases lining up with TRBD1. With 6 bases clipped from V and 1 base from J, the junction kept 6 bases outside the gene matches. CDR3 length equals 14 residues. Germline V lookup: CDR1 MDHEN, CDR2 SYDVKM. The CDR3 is CASRRGQGSYEQYV. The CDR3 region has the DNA TGTGCCAGCAGGAGGGGGCAGGGTTCCTACGAGCAGTACGTC.